A single sample gave rise to the 15 T cell receptor beta chains below, sequenced in a study of shared clonotypes between healthy human individuals. Measured with immunoSEQ multiplex PCR; TCRdb has only the in-frame clones, and not every one. The sample has some 2 million clones, roughly 94% seen once; the top ten hold more than 0.1%. Sequencing was performed on naive CD4+ T cells sorted from blood. Regarding subset: CD45RA+ positively selected. These receptors all stem from a man aged 18 to 29 in good health.

V usage is TRBV5-6 and J usage is TRBJ1-1; no firm D call. This CDR3 contains 12 residues. V lost 0 bases and J lost 6, with 6 bases in between. Per the germline V gene, CDR1 is SGHDT and CDR2 is YYEEEE. The CDR3 DNA is TGTGCCAGCAGCTTGGCCCCAGCTGAAGCTTTCTTT. It specifies CASSLAPAEAFF.

The chain couples TRBV5-1 to TRBJ2-3; D is unclear. The CDR3 contains 14 residues. CDR1 and CDR2 from the germline V gene are SGHRS and YFSETQ. Trimming left V 5 bases short and J 2 bases short, with 12 bases between. The CDR3 DNA is TGCGCCAGCAGGGGCTTCTCAGCCACAGATACGCAGTATTTT. Its translation is CASRGFSATDTQYF.

J is TRBJ1-2 and V is TRBV5-1, with 7 bases that match TRBD1. This CDR3 has 13 amino acids. CDR1 and CDR2 from the germline V gene are SGHRS and YFSETQ. The ends lost 4 bases at V and 8 bases at J; junction bases unmatched: 8. In DNA form, the CDR3 reads TGCGCCAGCAGCCCGAATACAGGGGACGGCTACACCTTC. Its translation: CASSPNTGDGYTF.

The chain joins TRBV11-2 to TRBJ2-7, with unresolved D. Germline lookup yields CDR1 SGHAT and CDR2 FQNNGV. Trimming took 0 bases from V and 2 from J, leaving 11 bases between them. This CDR3 comprises 15 residues. The CDR3 loop reads CASSLDLGFTYEQYF. DNA for the CDR3: TGTGCCAGCAGCTTAGATCTGGGTTTCACCTACGAGCAGTACTTC.

Comment on this clone: The identical CDR3 is also encoded by other nucleotide sequences in the sample. The chain uses TRBV6-1 and TRBJ2-1; D is undetermined. V lost 8 bases to trimming and J lost 6 bases, with 8 bases between them. The germline V gene has CDR1 MNHNS and CDR2 SASEGT. This CDR3 spans 11 amino acids. This CDR3 is CASLVVNEQFF. The CDR3 bases are TGTGCCAGCCTAGTAGTCAATGAGCAGTTCTTC.

The genes are TRBV9 and TRBJ1-2; tentative D call: TRBD1 (5 bases). CDR1 is SGDLS, CDR2 YYNGEE, per germline. The V gene lost 4 bases and the J gene lost 0 bases, with 19 bases spanning the gap. This CDR3 contains 17 residues. CDR3 DNA sequence: TGTGCCAGCAGCCCTGGGGCAGCCGCTCCAGCTAACTATGGCTACACCTTC. Its translation is CASSPGAAAPANYGYTF.

The V gene is TRBV25-1, the J gene TRBJ2-1, with 10 bases fitting TRBD2. The V and J ends lost 10 bases and 7 bases, in that order; junction bases with no gene match: 19. Germline CDR1 is MGHDK and CDR2 is SYGVNS. This CDR3 is built from 17 residues. The CDR3 is CATARGELAGVWNEQFF. For the CDR3, the DNA is TGTGCCACGGCTCGGGGCGAGCTAGCGGGAGTATGGAATGAGCAGTTCTTC.

The chain couples TRBV6-4 to TRBJ2-7; weak D call: TRBD1 (5 bases). The germline CDR1 and CDR2 sequences are MRHNA and SNTAGT. The CDR3 runs 11 residues. The V gene lost 7 bases and the J gene lost 4 bases, with 8 bases spanning the gap. CDR3 DNA: TGTGCCAGCAACCAGGGATACGAGCAGTACTTC. The encoded protein is CASNQGYEQYF.

The J gene is TRBJ1-2, the V gene TRBV7-9; D uncertain. Germline V gene sequence: CDR1 SEHNR, CDR2 FQNEAQ (reference sequence). Trimming removed 3 bases from V and 1 base from J, with 12 bases in between. The CDR3 has 15 residues. The CDR3 sequence: CASSFPVPLNYGYTF. The CDR3 DNA reads as TGTGCCAGCAGCTTCCCGGTCCCACTTAACTATGGCTACACCTTC.

V usage is TRBV14 and J usage is TRBJ1-2; 7 bases align to TRBD1. The CDR3 consists of 14 residues. The V gene's germline CDR1 is SGHDN and CDR2 FVKESK. Trimming cost V 3 bases and J 8 bases; bases outside gene matches: 9. CDR3 amino acids: CASSHLDRVGGYTF. The CDR3, as DNA: TGTGCCAGCAGCCATCTTGACAGGGTAGGAGGCTACACCTTC. Complete variable domain (other parts from reference TRBV14 and TRBJ1-2): EAGVTQFPSHSVIEKGQTVTLRCDPISGHDNLYWYRRVMGKEIKFLLHFVKESKQDESGMPNNRFLAERTGGTYSTLKVQPAELEDSGVYFCASSHLDRVGGYTFGSGTRLTVV.

As to this clone: Other nucleotide sequences in the sample specify the same CDR3. For the CDR3, the DNA is TGCGCCAGCAGCTTGGGGACAGGGAAGGAGACCCAGTACTTC. Its protein is CASSLGTGKETQYF. This chain connects TRBV5-1 to TRBJ2-5, with 8 bases matching TRBD1. The CDR3 runs 14 residues. Per germline, CDR1 SGHRS and CDR2 YFSETQ. Trimming removed 0 bases from V and 5 bases from J; junction bases left unmatched: 3.

V and J are TRBV28 and TRBJ1-3, with TRBD1 matching 8 bases. With V trimmed by 1 base and J by 4 bases, 0 bases remained unmatched. The CDR3 is made up of 14 amino acids. The germline gives CDR1 MDHEN, CDR2 SYDVKM. CDR3 protein: CASSLSGGGNTIYF. The CDR3 DNA reads TGTGCCAGCAGTTTATCAGGGGGCGGAAACACCATATATTTT.

The rearrangement uses TRBV18 and TRBJ2-2; 8 bases align to TRBD1. The CDR3 has 17 residues. V dropped 1 base and J dropped 2; count of bases not matched to a gene: 6. CDR1 KGHSH and CDR2 LQKENI come from the germline V gene. In nucleotides, the CDR3 is TGTGCCAGCTCACCACGTAACAGGGGGGTCAACACCGGGGAGCTGTTTTTT. Translated, it gives CASSPRNRGVNTGELFF.

The V gene is TRBV12-5, the J gene TRBJ2-1, with 9 bases lining up with TRBD2. CDR3 length equals 13 residues. V was clipped by 8 bases and J by 6 bases; unmatched bases: 5. The V gene's germline CDR1 is LGHNT and CDR2 FRNRAP. The CDR3 DNA sequence: TGTGCTAGTCGAGTTAGCGGGGGCAATGAGCAGTTCTTC. It is translated as CASRVSGGNEQFF.

As to this clone: In the same sample, other DNA sequences code for this CDR3. The gene calls are TRBV5-1 and TRBJ1-4, with D unclear. The CDR3 runs 14 residues. Germline V gives CDR1 SGHRS, CDR2 YFSETQ. V dropped 0 bases and J dropped 4 bases, with 7 bases sitting between them. The CDR3: CASSLGSLNEKLFF. Here the CDR3 DNA reads TGCGCCAGCAGCTTGGGCAGTCTTAATGAAAAACTGTTTTTT.